The present T cell receptor beta chain was sequenced within a study of T cells after yellow fever vaccination. The overall study: Researchers used SMART-Seq v4 Ultra Low Input to prepare fractions that had low cell numbers. Study conclusions and caveats: Repertoires obtained by FACS sorting could include abundant clonotypes that entered as contaminants from the bulk population. The study found a weaker secondary response that peaked faster, day 5 versus 15. Once the booster was given, most primary-vaccination clones reappeared, at approximately 97% for CD4 and roughly 85% for CD8.

Germline V gives CDR1 SGHVS, CDR2 FNYEAQ. This CDR3 has 18 amino acids. About this clonotype: Its antigen remains unknown. A junction boundary mismatches the germline segment, possibly from a read error.

TCRdb reprocessed the 5' RACE reads with MiXCR, giving one entry per CDR3 protein. The sample lists about 260,000 distinct CDR3 sequences, about an eighth occurring once. This TCR was sampled from a man between 25 and 39 years old who received the YFV17D yellow fever vaccine. The starting material was CD4+ T cells sorted from PBMCs, obtained 45 days after the yellow fever booster vaccination. V is TRBV7-6 and J is TRBJ2-2, with TRBD2 identical over 12 bases. The DNA of the CDR3 is TGTGCCCGCAGCTTAGCGACTAGCGGGAGTATAATCACCGGGGAGCTGTTTTTT. Amino acids: CARSLATSGSIITGELFF.